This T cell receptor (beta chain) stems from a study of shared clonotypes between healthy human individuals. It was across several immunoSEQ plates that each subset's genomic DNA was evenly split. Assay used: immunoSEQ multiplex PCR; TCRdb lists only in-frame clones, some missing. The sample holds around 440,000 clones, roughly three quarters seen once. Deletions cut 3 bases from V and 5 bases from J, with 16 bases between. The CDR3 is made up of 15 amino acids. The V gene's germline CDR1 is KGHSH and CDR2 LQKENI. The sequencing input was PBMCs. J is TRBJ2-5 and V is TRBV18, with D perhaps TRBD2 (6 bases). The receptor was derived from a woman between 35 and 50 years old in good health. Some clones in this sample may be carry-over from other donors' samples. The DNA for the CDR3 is TGTGCCAGCTCACCCGGGACTTTACGGGGGGAGACCCAGTACTTC. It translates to CASSPGTLRGETQYF.